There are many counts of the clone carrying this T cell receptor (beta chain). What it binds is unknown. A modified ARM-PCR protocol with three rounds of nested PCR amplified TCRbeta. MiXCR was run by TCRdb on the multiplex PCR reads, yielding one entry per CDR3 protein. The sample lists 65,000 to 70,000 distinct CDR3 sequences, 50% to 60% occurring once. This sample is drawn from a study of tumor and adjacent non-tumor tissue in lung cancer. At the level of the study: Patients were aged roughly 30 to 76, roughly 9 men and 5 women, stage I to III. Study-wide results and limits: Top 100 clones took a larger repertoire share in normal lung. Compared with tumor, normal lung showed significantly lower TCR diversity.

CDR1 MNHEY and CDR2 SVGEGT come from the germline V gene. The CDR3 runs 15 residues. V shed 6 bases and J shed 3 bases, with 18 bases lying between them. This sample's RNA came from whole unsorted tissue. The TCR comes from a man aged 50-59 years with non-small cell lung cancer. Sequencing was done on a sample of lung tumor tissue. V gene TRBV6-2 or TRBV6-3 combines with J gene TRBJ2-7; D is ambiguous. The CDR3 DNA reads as TGTGCCAGCAGAAACACCAGGCAATCTCACTACGAGCAGTACTTC. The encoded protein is CASRNTRQSHYEQYF.